Following are 28 T cell receptor beta chains from one sample sequenced in a study of blood T cell repertoires in COVID-19. Profiling relied on immunoSEQ multiplex PCR, and the TCRdb table lists in-frame clones only, not all of them. The table includes roughly 150,000 clones, about 83% detected once. Source material: peripheral blood. The receptors come from a woman of 80 years or more with acute or convalescent COVID-19.

CDR3 loop: CASTPTGTGYNEQFF. The CDR3 region has the DNA TGTGCCAGCACCCCGACCGGGACAGGGTACAATGAGCAGTTCTTC. This chain links TRBV7-9 with TRBJ2-1; 9 positions match TRBD1. Germline values: CDR1 SEHNR, CDR2 FQNEAQ (reference sequence). J lost 4 bases, V lost 7 bases, and 8 bases had no gene match. CDR3 size: 15 residues.

V usage is TRBV5-5 and J usage is TRBJ1-3; D is undetermined. CDR3 length: 14 amino acids. V dropped 0 bases and J dropped 4 bases, with 8 bases sitting between them. Germline V gene sequence: CDR1 SGHKS, CDR2 YYEKEE (reference sequence). CDR3 in amino acids: CASSLGHVGNTIYF. CDR3 DNA: TGTGCCAGCAGCTTGGGACACGTCGGAAACACCATATATTTT.

The chain has TRBV21-1 and TRBJ1-2; TRBD1, the table's D call, was not compared with the DNA. TRBV21-1 is marked as a pseudogene. This CDR3 has 15 amino acids. CDR3 region: CASSLRQGTNYGYTF. The CDR3 nucleotides read TGTGCCAGCAGCCTGCGACAGGGAACTAACTATGGCTACACCTTC.

The chain uses TRBV28 and TRBJ1-2, with D unclear. Germline values: CDR1 MDHEN, CDR2 SYDVKM. V was pared by 5 bases and J by 6 bases, with 13 bases between. CDR3 length: 13 amino acids. CDR3 amino acids: CASSPPGRDGYTF. Here the CDR3 DNA reads TGTGCCAGCAGTCCCCCGGGGAGGGATGGCTACACCTTC.

V is TRBV5-1 and J is TRBJ2-7, with unresolved D. V was cut by 4 bases and J by 2 bases, with 10 bases left in between. Per germline, CDR1 SGHRS and CDR2 YFSETQ. The CDR3 has 13 residues. The CDR3 protein is CASSRPDTYEQYF. The DNA of the CDR3 is TGCGCCAGCAGCAGACCCGACACCTACGAGCAGTACTTC.

The chain has TRBV9 and TRBJ2-1, with TRBD2 identical over 11 bases. With 3 bases clipped from V and 7 bases from J, the junction kept 12 bases outside the gene matches. The CDR3 runs to 17 residues. CDR1 and CDR2 from the germline V gene are SGDLS and YYNGEE. This CDR3 is CASSDRILAGDVNEQFF. The CDR3 DNA sequence: TGTGCCAGCAGCGACAGAATACTAGCGGGAGATGTAAATGAGCAGTTCTTC.

The genes are TRBV7-9 and TRBJ1-4, with D unclear. This CDR3 comprises 14 residues. V shed 3 bases and J shed 3 bases, with 8 bases lying between them. Per germline, CDR1 SEHNR and CDR2 FQNEAQ (reference sequence). CDR3 loop: CASSLRSANEKLFF. DNA of the CDR3: TGTGCCAGCAGCTTGAGGTCGGCTAATGAAAAACTGTTTTTT.

A note on this clone: Mismatch with germline at one junction end may stem from a read error. The chain joins TRBV2 to TRBJ2-3, with 11 bases fitting TRBD2. The CDR3 sequence is 15 residues long. Germline CDR1 SNHLY, CDR2 FYNNEI. The CDR3 sequence is CASSGLAGSTYTQYF. Written as DNA, the CDR3 is TGTGCCAGCAGTGGACTAGCGGGATCCACATATACGCAGTATTTT.

The chain couples TRBV19 to TRBJ1-5, with D unresolved. Germline loops: CDR1 LNHDA, CDR2 SQIVND (reference sequence). This CDR3 contains 15 residues. Trimming took off 3 bases at V and 6 bases at J, with 15 bases between the two ends. CDR3 loop: CASSMHGPAGQPQHF. CDR3 in DNA: TGTGCCAGTAGTATGCACGGGCCTGCGGGTCAGCCCCAGCATTTT. Full variable domain (missing parts from reference TRBV19 and TRBJ1-5): DGGITQSPKYLFRKEGQNVTLSCEQNLNHDAMYWYRQDPGQGLRLIYYSQIVNDFQKGDIAEGYSVSREKKESFPLTVTSAQKNPTAFYLCASSMHGPAGQPQHFGDGTRLSIL.

V and J are TRBV10-3 and TRBJ1-6; 8 bases line up with TRBD1. This CDR3 has 15 amino acids. Germline-derived CDR1 and CDR2 are ENHRY and SYGVKD. Trimming removed 5 bases from V and 8 bases from J; junction bases left unmatched: 8. The CDR3 DNA is TGTGCCATCAGTCCAGGACAGGGCCGGGATTCACCCCTCCACTTT. Its protein is CAISPGQGRDSPLHF.

The CDR3 nucleotides are TGCGCCAGCAAGAGGGTGGGTAATGAGCAGTTCTTC. Its translation: CASKRVGNEQFF. V usage is TRBV5-1 and J usage is TRBJ2-1; weak D call: TRBD2 (5 bases). Germline V gene data show CDR1 as SGHRS and CDR2 as YFSETQ. CDR3 length equals 12 residues. With 6 bases removed from V and 7 bases from J, the gap between germline ends came to 11 bases.

Only a few counts were recorded for this clone. The rearrangement joins TRBV3-1 (or the pseudogene TRBV3-2) to TRBJ1-2, with 9 bases aligning to TRBD1. CDR1 is LGHDT and CDR2 is YNNKEL in the germline V gene (reference sequence). The ends lost 3 bases at V and 5 bases at J; junction bases unmatched: 4. The CDR3 contains 14 residues. As DNA, the CDR3 is TGTGCCAGCAGCCAGGGACAGGGTTTTTATGGCTACACCTTC. Its translation: CASSQGQGFYGYTF.

This rearrangement joins TRBV6-5 to TRBJ2-5, with TRBD1 identical over 9 bases. Trimming at V came to 6 bases and at J to 5 bases, leaving 10 bases not matched to a gene. The CDR3 covers 15 residues. In germline, CDR1 is MNHEY, CDR2 SVGAGI. CDR3 nucleotides: TGTGCCAGCAGATCAGGAACAGGGGGCTGGGAGACCCAGTACTTC. It translates to CASRSGTGGWETQYF.

J is TRBJ1-6 and V is TRBV6-6; D gene unclear. Germline V gene lookup returns CDR1 MNHNY and CDR2 SVGAGI (reference sequence). Trimming stripped 6 bases from V and 8 bases from J, with 11 bases between. CDR3 size: 13 residues. The CDR3 DNA reads TGTGCCAGCAGCCTCCCCGAGGATTCACCCCTCCACTTT. Amino acid sequence: CASSLPEDSPLHF.

This clone was counted a single time. The gene calls are TRBV3-1 (or the pseudogene TRBV3-2) and TRBJ1-2; 8 bases fit TRBD1. In germline, CDR1 is LGHDT, CDR2 YNNKEL (reference sequence). J gave up 4 bases and V 1 base, and 2 bases lay outside the gene matches. The CDR3 contains 14 residues. This CDR3 is CASSQAGTGYGYTF. The CDR3 nucleotides read TGTGCCAGCAGCCAAGCCGGGACAGGCTATGGCTACACCTTC.

The V gene is TRBV5-1, the J gene TRBJ1-1; a possible D gene is TRBD1 (5 bases). V lost 5 bases and J 1 base, leaving 15 bases between the germline ends. This CDR3 has 15 residues. Germline assignment: CDR1 SGHRS and CDR2 YFSETQ. CDR3 sequence reads: CASRPGGISNTEAFF. In nucleotides, the CDR3 is TGCGCCAGCAGGCCCGGGGGGATTTCGAACACTGAAGCTTTCTTT.

This clone was recorded only once. The chain employs TRBV24-1 and TRBJ1-4; D not certain. The germline CDR1 and CDR2 sequences are KGHDR and SFDVKD. The V gene lost 12 bases and the J gene lost 4 bases, with 17 bases spanning the gap. The CDR3 spans 14 residues. The CDR3 DNA reads TGTGCCGTCCAAAGGGAGGTTAATAATGAAAAACTGTTTTTT. It encodes CAVQREVNNEKLFF.

The CDR3 spells CASSGHSSGSLDEQFF. As DNA, the CDR3 is TGTGCCAGCAGCGGTCATTCTAGCGGGAGCTTAGATGAGCAGTTCTTC. This chain uses TRBV7-6 with TRBJ2-1; 10 bases map to TRBD2. After removal of 5 bases from V and 8 bases from J, the junction contained 12 bases not matched to a gene. Germline CDR1 is SGHVS and CDR2 is FNYEAQ. The CDR3 sequence is 16 residues long.

The chain recombines TRBV28 with TRBJ2-2; D is possibly TRBD2 (6 bases). The CDR3 loop spans 16 amino acids. V was clipped by 7 bases and J by 1 base, with 16 bases between them. Germline V gene data show CDR1 as MDHEN and CDR2 as SYDVKM. CDR3 nucleotides: TGTGCCAGCAACGGAGGGTTAACGATGAACACCGGGGAGCTGTTTTTT. Amino acid sequence: CASNGGLTMNTGELFF.

This clone was counted a few times. The V gene is TRBV27, the J gene TRBJ2-7, with TRBD1 as a possible D gene (6 bases). This CDR3 is built from 14 residues. Trimming pared 6 bases from V and 4 bases from J, leaving 16 bases between. Per the germline V gene, CDR1 is MNHEY and CDR2 is SMNVEV (reference sequence). The CDR3: CASRSFTGTYEQYF. The CDR3 DNA is TGTGCCAGCAGGAGTTTTACAGGGACGTACGAGCAGTACTTC.

CDR3 protein: CASSLAPQGRTEAFF. DNA of the CDR3: TGTGCCAGCAGCTTGGCCCCCCAGGGTCGCACTGAAGCTTTCTTT. J is TRBJ1-1 and V is TRBV5-6; the D gene is possibly TRBD1 (5 bases). The CDR3 contains 15 residues. Trimming left V 0 bases short and J 4 bases short, with 13 bases between. Germline V CDR1 and CDR2: SGHDT, YYEEEE. Full variable domain (outside the CDR3, taken from reference TRBV5-6 and TRBJ1-1): DAGVTQSPTHLIKTRGQQVTLRCSPKSGHDTVSWYQQALGQGPQFIFQYYEEEERQRGNFPDRFSGHQFPNYSSELNVNALLLGDSALYLCASSLAPQGRTEAFFGQGTRLTVV.

This chain links TRBV2 with TRBJ1-3; TRBD1 is a possible D gene (6 bases). Trimming left V 5 bases short and J 4 bases short, with 12 bases between. The CDR3 runs 14 residues. Germline loops: CDR1 SNHLY, CDR2 FYNNEI. CDR3 DNA: TGTGCCAGCAGTCCAGGGGCTCGCGGAAACACCATATATTTT. Amino acids: CASSPGARGNTIYF. Together with reference TRBV2 and TRBJ1-3, the CDR3 gives the full variable domain: EPEVTQTPSHQVTQMGQEVILRCVPISNHLYFYWYRQILGQKVEFLVSFYNNEISEKSEIFDDQFSVERPDGSNFTLKIRSTKLEDSAMYFCASSPGARGNTIYFGEGSWLTVV.

V gene TRBV7-9 combines with J gene TRBJ2-3; 8 bases are shared with TRBD1. With V trimmed by 4 bases and J by 0 bases, 6 bases remained unmatched. The CDR3 consists of 16 residues. Germline V CDR1 and CDR2: SEHNR, FQNEAQ (reference sequence). The CDR3 nucleotides are TGTGCCAGCAGCTCACCGGACAGGGCTAGCACAGATACGCAGTATTTT. Encoded protein: CASSSPDRASTDTQYF.

The chain is built from TRBV11-2 and TRBJ2-3; D gene unclear. Germline-derived CDR1 and CDR2 are SGHAT and FQNNGV. This CDR3 comprises 15 residues. The V gene lost 1 base and the J gene lost 6 bases, with 14 bases spanning the gap. Here the CDR3 reads CASSLGLLPPDTQYF. In DNA form, the CDR3 reads TGTGCCAGCAGCTTAGGGTTACTCCCCCCCGATACGCAGTATTTT.

V gene TRBV13 combines with J gene TRBJ2-7; 9 nucleotides line up with TRBD1. With 5 bases clipped from V and 5 bases from J, the junction kept 7 bases outside the gene matches. The CDR3 totals 14 residues. Germline V gene lookup returns CDR1 PRHDT and CDR2 FYEKMQ (reference sequence). The CDR3 here is CASSPGTGFDEQYF. The CDR3 DNA sequence: TGTGCCAGCAGCCCCGGGACAGGGTTTGACGAGCAGTACTTC.

The rearrangement links TRBV5-6 to TRBJ1-3; the D is unclear. The CDR3 totals 14 residues. V was clipped by 0 bases and J by 2 bases, with 6 bases between them. Germline CDR1 reads SGHDT; CDR2 reads YYEEEE. CDR3 loop: CASSLGATGNTIYF. In nucleotides, the CDR3 is TGTGCCAGCAGCTTGGGGGCTACTGGAAACACCATATATTTT.

The chain has TRBV6-6 and TRBJ1-6, with 9 bases identical to TRBD1. In germline, CDR1 is MNHNY, CDR2 SVGAGI (reference sequence). The V segment lost 4 bases and the J segment 8 bases; nucleotides outside the gene matches: 9. The CDR3 runs 16 residues. CDR3 loop: CASSSPDRGADSPLHF. Written as DNA, the CDR3 is TGTGCCAGCAGTTCACCCGACAGGGGGGCCGATTCACCCCTCCACTTT.

The chain recombines TRBV25-1 with TRBJ1-4; D is undetermined. Germline CDR1 is MGHDK and CDR2 is SYGVNS. V lost 3 bases, J lost 0 bases, and 5 bases lay in between. CDR3 length equals 14 residues. The CDR3, as DNA: TGTGCCAGCAGTGATCCCTCAACTAATGAAAAACTGTTTTTT. As protein: CASSDPSTNEKLFF.